These T cell receptor beta chains were read from a single sample in a study of blood T cell repertoires in COVID-19. Using immunoSEQ multiplex PCR, the repertoire was profiled, and TCRdb retains in-frame clones only, with some absent. The repertoire holds about 69,000 clones, 70% to 90% seen once, with approximately 16% in the top ten. What was sequenced was peripheral blood. The origin of the receptors is a man aged 35-49 years with COVID-19, enrolled during active disease. CDR3s leave out the opening cysteine and the closing phenylalanine or tryptophan. The order of the fields is clone size, V gene, D gene, CDR3 protein. A D gene is named only where the DNA matches it firmly. Only some rows state a clone size, as once, few, many or a class for expanded clones.

clone_size: few
v_call: TRBV7-9
d_call: -
cdr3_aa: ASSFSGDRGNTIY

clone_size: -
v_call: TRBV18
d_call: -
cdr3_aa: ASSASEETQY

clone_size: -
v_call: TRBV7-2
d_call: -
cdr3_aa: ASSSFHEQY

clone_size: -
v_call: TRBV5-1
d_call: -
cdr3_aa: ASSFAGGENTEAF

clone_size: -
v_call: TRBV6-5
d_call: -
cdr3_aa: ASRLVQGSHEQY

clone_size: -
v_call: TRBV3-1/TRBV3-2
d_call: -
cdr3_aa: ASSQDPYTDTQY

clone_size: -
v_call: TRBV2
d_call: -
cdr3_aa: ASRPGNQPQH

clone_size: -
v_call: TRBV5-6
d_call: TRBD2
cdr3_aa: ASSLGGGGTDTQY

clone_size: -
v_call: TRBV4-2
d_call: -
cdr3_aa: ASSQSAQGSYGYT

clone_size: -
v_call: TRBV6-5
d_call: -
cdr3_aa: ASTPLQPKPQH

clone_size: -
v_call: TRBV7-6
d_call: TRBD2
cdr3_aa: ASSLSGTTETQY

clone_size: -
v_call: TRBV10-3
d_call: -
cdr3_aa: AISESAQTKNIQY

clone_size: once
v_call: TRBV4-2
d_call: TRBD2
cdr3_aa: ASSVRLAGGGQETQY

clone_size: -
v_call: TRBV4-1
d_call: -
cdr3_aa: ASSQGFIAWRGGYT

clone_size: -
v_call: TRBV10-3
d_call: -
cdr3_aa: AIMRTENTEAF

clone_size: -
v_call: TRBV5-4
d_call: TRBD1
cdr3_aa: ASSLTGGFNSPLH

clone_size: -
v_call: TRBV28
d_call: TRBD1
cdr3_aa: ASSLYRTGVVNQPQH

clone_size: -
v_call: TRBV5-4
d_call: -
cdr3_aa: ASSLRGTSTGELF

clone_size: -
v_call: TRBV6-1
d_call: TRBD1
cdr3_aa: ASSDLGQGNGKTEAF

clone_size: few
v_call: TRBV30
d_call: -
cdr3_aa: AWSTQVEGEQF

clone_size: -
v_call: TRBV7-6
d_call: TRBD2
cdr3_aa: ASSSGGWAPADTQY

clone_size: few
v_call: TRBV5-1
d_call: -
cdr3_aa: ASSLQGREQY

clone_size: once
v_call: TRBV18
d_call: TRBD1
cdr3_aa: ASSTSGQGVDEQF

clone_size: once
v_call: TRBV10-2
d_call: -
cdr3_aa: ASSGGWGRPDRSTNEKLF

clone_size: -
v_call: TRBV29-1
d_call: TRBD2
cdr3_aa: SAGTSGGGETQY

clone_size: -
v_call: TRBV18
d_call: -
cdr3_aa: ASSPLGVTNEKLF

clone_size: few
v_call: TRBV5-4
d_call: -
cdr3_aa: ASSLALGHNYEQY

clone_size: -
v_call: TRBV6-5
d_call: -
cdr3_aa: ASNGQSRAGELF

clone_size: -
v_call: TRBV7-9
d_call: -
cdr3_aa: ASSRGAYNQPQH

clone_size: -
v_call: TRBV19
d_call: TRBD1
cdr3_aa: ASSSGQGGGEQY

clone_size: -
v_call: TRBV19
d_call: -
cdr3_aa: ASSMLDTNGYT

clone_size: -
v_call: TRBV5-1
d_call: -
cdr3_aa: ASSSAPSGTEAF

clone_size: -
v_call: TRBV2
d_call: -
cdr3_aa: ASSATHEQY

clone_size: -
v_call: TRBV5-5
d_call: -
cdr3_aa: ASSPIMGPNEKLF

clone_size: -
v_call: TRBV5-6
d_call: TRBD1
cdr3_aa: ASSPSPTGAEKLF

clone_size: -
v_call: TRBV30
d_call: -
cdr3_aa: AWSVYSNQPQH

clone_size: few
v_call: TRBV5-1
d_call: TRBD1
cdr3_aa: ASSMMMGQAGETQY

clone_size: -
v_call: TRBV28
d_call: -
cdr3_aa: ASNLVRGPRVVQTQY

clone_size: few
v_call: TRBV5-4
d_call: -
cdr3_aa: ASSPGGTDTQY

clone_size: once
v_call: TRBV9
d_call: TRBD1
cdr3_aa: ASSLTDRVLSGNTIY

clone_size: -
v_call: TRBV9
d_call: TRBD2
cdr3_aa: ASSSRLAGGLFNEQF

clone_size: -
v_call: TRBV12-3/TRBV12-4
d_call: -
cdr3_aa: ASSLGGRGYT

clone_size: -
v_call: TRBV6-5
d_call: -
cdr3_aa: ASSRTAEFTGELF

clone_size: -
v_call: TRBV2
d_call: -
cdr3_aa: ASSEGPKETQY

clone_size: -
v_call: TRBV5-1
d_call: TRBD2
cdr3_aa: ASSLAGTSGGNQETQY

clone_size: -
v_call: TRBV29-1
d_call: -
cdr3_aa: SVELAPYEQY

clone_size: -
v_call: TRBV5-1
d_call: TRBD2
cdr3_aa: ASSSGVAGGRTDTQY

clone_size: -
v_call: TRBV10-3
d_call: -
cdr3_aa: AISESTATNEKLF

clone_size: -
v_call: TRBV20-1
d_call: TRBD1
cdr3_aa: SASSGTGVGETQY

clone_size: -
v_call: TRBV6-5
d_call: -
cdr3_aa: ASSYRGAGNSPLH

clone_size: -
v_call: TRBV19
d_call: TRBD1
cdr3_aa: ASSSGGRNQPQH

clone_size: few
v_call: TRBV11-2
d_call: -
cdr3_aa: ASSRDSQSYEQY

clone_size: -
v_call: TRBV30
d_call: -
cdr3_aa: AWSVGAYTEAF

clone_size: -
v_call: TRBV6-5
d_call: -
cdr3_aa: ASSFSGLETQY

clone_size: -
v_call: TRBV3-1/TRBV3-2
d_call: TRBD1
cdr3_aa: ASSPGTGGNQPQH

clone_size: -
v_call: TRBV10-3
d_call: TRBD1
cdr3_aa: AIGVTGLAYEQY

clone_size: -
v_call: TRBV5-4
d_call: TRBD1
cdr3_aa: ASSPDRGQGYGYT

clone_size: -
v_call: TRBV19
d_call: -
cdr3_aa: ASSTQAGLGTEAF

clone_size: -
v_call: TRBV28
d_call: -
cdr3_aa: ASSLGGGGDRTYEQY